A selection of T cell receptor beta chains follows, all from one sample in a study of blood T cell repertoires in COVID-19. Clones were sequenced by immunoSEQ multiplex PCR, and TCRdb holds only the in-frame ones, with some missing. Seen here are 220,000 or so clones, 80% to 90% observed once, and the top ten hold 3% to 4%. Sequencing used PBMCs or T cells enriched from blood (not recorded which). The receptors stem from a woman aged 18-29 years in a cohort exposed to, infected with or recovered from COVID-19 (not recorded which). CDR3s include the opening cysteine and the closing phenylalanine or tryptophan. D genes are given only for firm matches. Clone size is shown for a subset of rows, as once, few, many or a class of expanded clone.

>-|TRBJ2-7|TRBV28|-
TGTGCCAGCAGCACAGGGTTTTTGTCCTACGAGCAGTACTTC
CASSTGFLSYEQYF
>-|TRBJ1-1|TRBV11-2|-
TGTGCCATCAACACCCTTCGGGGAAAAGGCACTGAAGCTTTCTTT
CAINTLRGKGTEAFF
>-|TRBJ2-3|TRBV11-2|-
TGTGCCAGCAGCCAGTACACAGATACGCAGTATTTT
CASSQYTDTQYF
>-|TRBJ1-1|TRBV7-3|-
TGTGCCAGCAGCTTAACGGGCAGGGAGGCCACTGAAGCTTTCTTT
CASSLTGREATEAFF
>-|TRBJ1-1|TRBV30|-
TGTGCCTGGAGTCGCGTTAACAGGGCCCGAACTGAAGCTTTCTTT
CAWSRVNRARTEAFF
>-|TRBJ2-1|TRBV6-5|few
TGTGCCAGCCTCGTACAGGGCAATGAGCAGTTCTTC
CASLVQGNEQFF
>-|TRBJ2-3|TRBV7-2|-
TGTGCCAGTCTACCGTCCTACTCAGATACGCAGTATTTT
CASLPSYSDTQYF
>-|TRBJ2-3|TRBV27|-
TGTGCCAGCAGTGAAGTACACACAGATACGCAGTATTTT
CASSEVHTDTQYF
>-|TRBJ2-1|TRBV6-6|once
TGTGCCAGCAGTTCAGGCCATGAGCAGTTCTTC
CASSSGHEQFF
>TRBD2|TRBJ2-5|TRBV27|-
TGTGCCAGCAGCCTCGGGACTAGCGGCCAAGAGACCCAGTACTTC
CASSLGTSGQETQYF
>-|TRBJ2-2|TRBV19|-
TGTGCCAGTAGTATAGAACCCCACGCCGGCGGGGAGCTGTTTTTT
CASSIEPHAGGELFF
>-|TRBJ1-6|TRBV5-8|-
TGTGCCAGCAGCCTTAGACAGAATTCACCCCTCCACTTT
CASSLRQNSPLHF
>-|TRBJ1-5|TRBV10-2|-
TGCGCCAGCAGTGAGTCGAGGGAGGGGGATCAGCCCCAGCATTTT
CASSESREGDQPQHF
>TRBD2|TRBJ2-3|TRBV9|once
TGTGCCAGCTCAGGCGGGGGTAGCACAGATACGCAGTATTTT
CASSGGGSTDTQYF
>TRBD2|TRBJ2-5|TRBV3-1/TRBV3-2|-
TGTGCCAGCAGCCAAGGACTAGCGGGGGTAGAGACCCAGTACTTC
CASSQGLAGVETQYF
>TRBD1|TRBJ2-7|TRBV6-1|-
TGTGCCAGCAGTGAAGCGCCTGGGACAGGGGAGGACGAGCAGTACTTC
CASSEAPGTGEDEQYF
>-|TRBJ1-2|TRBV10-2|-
TGCGCCAGCAGTGACGCGGGGTTCGGCTATGGCTACACCTTC
CASSDAGFGYGYTF
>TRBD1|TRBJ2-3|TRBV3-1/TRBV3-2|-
TGTGCCAGCAGCCCGAGGACAGGGACTCCAGATACGCAGTATTTT
CASSPRTGTPDTQYF
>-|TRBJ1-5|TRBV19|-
TGTGCCAGTAGTATACCAGGATCGGGCAATCAGCCCCAGCATTTT
CASSIPGSGNQPQHF
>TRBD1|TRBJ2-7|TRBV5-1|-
TGCGCCAGCAGCTTTCAGGGGGCGCCTGAGCAGTACTTC
CASSFQGAPEQYF
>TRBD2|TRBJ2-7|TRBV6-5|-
TGTGCCAGCAGCGGGAGGGGGGACGGCTCCTACGAGCAGTACTTC
CASSGRGDGSYEQYF
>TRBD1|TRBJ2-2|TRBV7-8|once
TGTGCCAGCAGCTCCCCGGGACAGGGGGCCGGGGAGCTGTTTTTT
CASSSPGQGAGELFF
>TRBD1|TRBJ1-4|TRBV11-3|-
TGTGCCAGCAGCCGTGGGACAGGGGAAAAACTGTTTTTT
CASSRGTGEKLFF
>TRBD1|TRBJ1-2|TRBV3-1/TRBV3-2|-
TGTGCCAGCAGCCAAGACACAGGGGATCCCTATGGCTACACCTTC
CASSQDTGDPYGYTF
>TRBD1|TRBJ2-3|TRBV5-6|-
TGTGCCAGCAGCTTTGGACAGGGGCGGACAGATACGCAGTATTTT
CASSFGQGRTDTQYF
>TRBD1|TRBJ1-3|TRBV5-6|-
TGTGCCAGCAGCTCCATCGGACAGGGGGTAAACACCATATATTTT
CASSSIGQGVNTIYF
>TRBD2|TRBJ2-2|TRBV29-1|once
TGCAGCGTTGGGACTAGCGGGAGGCCCGGGGAGCTGTTTTTT
CSVGTSGRPGELFF
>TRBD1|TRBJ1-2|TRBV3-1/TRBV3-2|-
TGTGCCAGCAGCCAACCGACCGGGACAGACTCTAACTATGGCTACACCTTC
CASSQPTGTDSNYGYTF
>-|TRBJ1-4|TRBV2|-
TGTGCCAGCAGTGAGGGGACATTTGGTGAAAAACTGTTTTTT
CASSEGTFGEKLFF
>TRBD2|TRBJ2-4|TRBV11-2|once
TGTGCCAGCAGCGGGACTAGGGGCGCCCCTAGAAACATTCAGTACTTC
CASSGTRGAPRNIQYF
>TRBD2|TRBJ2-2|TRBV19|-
TGTGCCAGTAGTATAGACGGACTAGCGGGAGGCACCGGGGAGCTGTTTTTT
CASSIDGLAGGTGELFF
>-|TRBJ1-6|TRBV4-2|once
TGTGCCAGCAGCCAACGCTCCCCTCCAGGTAAGAAGGATTCACCCCTCCACTTT
CASSQRSPPGKKDSPLHF
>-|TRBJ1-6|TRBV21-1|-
TGTGCCAGCAGCAAGGGCGGACAGGGCGTTTCACCCCTCCACTTT
CASSKGGQGVSPLHF
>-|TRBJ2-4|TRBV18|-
TGTGCCAGCTCCCTTACTCGGACAATTCTAGCCAAAAACATTCAGTACTTC
CASSLTRTILAKNIQYF
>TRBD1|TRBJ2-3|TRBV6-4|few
TGTGCCAGCAGTGCGGACAGGGGCACAGATACGCAGTATTTT
CASSADRGTDTQYF
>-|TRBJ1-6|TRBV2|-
TGTGCCAGCAGTGAGGTGGGAGACAATTCACCCCTCCACTTT
CASSEVGDNSPLHF
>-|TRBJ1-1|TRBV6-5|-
TGTGCCAGCAGTTCTTCAGGGAATACTGAAGCTTTCTTT
CASSSSGNTEAFF
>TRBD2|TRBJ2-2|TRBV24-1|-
TGTGCCACCAGTGGTCGGGGGGGAGCCCGCCCGAACACCGGGGAGCTGTTTTTT
CATSGRGGARPNTGELFF
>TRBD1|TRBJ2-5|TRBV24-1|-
TGTGCCACCAGTGATGGACAGGGGGTCACGGAGACCCAGTACTTC
CATSDGQGVTETQYF
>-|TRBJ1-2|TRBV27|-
TGTGCCAGCAGTTTATCCCCCCACGGTGCTCTCCCTAACTATGGCTACACCTTC
CASSLSPHGALPNYGYTF
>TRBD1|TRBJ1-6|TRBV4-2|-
TGTGCCAGCAGCCAACGACCGACAGGGGTTGGTTCACCCCTCCACTTT
CASSQRPTGVGSPLHF
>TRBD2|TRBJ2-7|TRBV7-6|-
TGTGCCAGCAGCTTAAAAGCGGGGGGATCCTACGAGCAGTACTTC
CASSLKAGGSYEQYF
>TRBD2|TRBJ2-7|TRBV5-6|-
TGTGCCAGCAGCTTGAAACCGGGAGGGGATTACGAGCAGTACTTC
CASSLKPGGDYEQYF
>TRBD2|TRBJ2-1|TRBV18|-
TGTGCCAGCTCACCAACACTAGCGGGCGGCCAAGACAATGAGCAGTTCTTC
CASSPTLAGGQDNEQFF
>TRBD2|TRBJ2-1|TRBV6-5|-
TGTGCCAGCAGTTACTCTGTGCGGGAGACTGAGCAGTTCTTC
CASSYSVRETEQFF
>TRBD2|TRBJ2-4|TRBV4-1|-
TGCGCCAGCAGCCAAGATAGCGGGAGGGCCACGTGGAACATTCAGTACTTC
CASSQDSGRATWNIQYF
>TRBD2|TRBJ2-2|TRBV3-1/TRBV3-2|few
TGTGCCAGCAGTCTTAGCGGGGAGACCGGGGAGCTGTTTTTT
CASSLSGETGELFF
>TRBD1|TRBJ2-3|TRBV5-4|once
TGTGCCAGCAGCGCGGACAGGGAGGCAGATACGCAGTATTTT
CASSADREADTQYF
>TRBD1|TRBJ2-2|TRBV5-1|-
TGCGCCAGCGGACAGGGTAACACCGGGGAGCTGTTTTTT
CASGQGNTGELFF
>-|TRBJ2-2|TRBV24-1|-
TGTGCCACCAGTGATCGGACAGTGAACACCGGGGAGCTGTTTTTT
CATSDRTVNTGELFF